A single sample gave rise to the 23 T cell receptor beta chains below, sequenced in a study of T cell changes during pregnancy in multiple sclerosis. Repertoires were generated with immunoSEQ multiplex PCR, while TCRdb's copy carries only in-frame clones and drops some. The data show fewer than 15,000 clones, about 88% seen once. Source: CD8+ T cells from peripheral blood mononuclear cells, taken in the first trimester of pregnancy. Receptors originate from a female donor with multiple sclerosis, enrolled in a pregnancy study.

The chain couples TRBV30 to TRBJ1-1; perhaps TRBD1 as D (6 bases). The CDR3 runs to 13 residues. Germline V gene sequence: CDR1 GTSNPN, CDR2 SVGIG (reference sequence). The V gene lost 5 bases and the J gene lost 0 bases, with 10 bases spanning the gap. The CDR3, as DNA: TGTGCCTGGGGACAGCTTATGAACACTGAAGCTTTCTTT. This encodes CAWGQLMNTEAFF.

The CDR3 reads CAWSVLENEQFF. The CDR3 bases are TGTGCCTGGAGTGTTTTAGAGAATGAGCAGTTCTTC. This chain joins TRBV30 and TRBJ2-1, with no clear D. With 0 bases removed from V and 7 bases from J, the gap between germline ends came to 7 bases. CDR1 and CDR2 from the germline V gene are GTSNPN and SVGIG (reference sequence). The CDR3 contains 12 residues.

The CDR3, as DNA: TGTGCCAGCAGCCCCATATCCATAGGGGGTGAAGCTTTCTTT. Translation gives CASSPISIGGEAFF. This chain joins TRBV13 and TRBJ1-1; a possible D gene is TRBD1 (6 bases). V was clipped by 5 bases and J by 7 bases, with 17 bases between them. The CDR3 contains 14 residues. Germline loops: CDR1 PRHDT, CDR2 FYEKMQ (reference sequence).

This chain connects TRBV4-2 to TRBJ2-1; TRBD2 aligns across 11 bases. CDR1 and CDR2 (germline): LGHNA, YNFKEQ. J gave up 6 bases and V 0 bases, and 1 base lay outside the gene matches. The CDR3 runs to 15 residues. CDR3 sequence reads: CASSQDSGGANEQFF. The DNA of the CDR3 is TGTGCCAGCAGCCAAGATAGCGGGGGGGCCAATGAGCAGTTCTTC.

The V and J genes are TRBV7-3 and TRBJ2-5, with TRBD1 as a possible D gene (8 bases). The germline V gene has CDR1 SGHTA and CDR2 FQGTGA. CDR3 length: 17 amino acids. The V end was cut by 2 bases, the J end by 5 bases, with 21 bases between. CDR3 in DNA: TGTGCCAGCAGCTTAGGACAGGGCGGGGGAGGAGAGGAGACCCAGTACTTC. Translated, it gives CASSLGQGGGGEETQYF. Based on the CDR3 plus reference TRBV7-3 and TRBJ2-5, the full variable domain is GAGVSQTPSNKVTEKGKYVELRCDPISGHTALYWYRQSLGQGPEFLIYFQGTGAADDSGLPNDRFFAVRPEGSVSTLKIQRTERGDSAVYLCASSLGQGGGGEETQYFGPGTRLLVL.

The chain combines TRBV11-2 with TRBJ2-3; D possibly corresponds to TRBD1 (5 bases). The CDR3 covers 15 residues. Germline V lookup: CDR1 SGHAT, CDR2 FQNNGV. Trimming cost V 1 base and J 5 bases, with 13 bases left between them. The CDR3 region is CASSLGPGIGDTQYF. The DNA for the CDR3 is TGTGCCAGCAGCTTAGGTCCAGGGATCGGAGATACGCAGTATTTT.

This chain uses TRBV6-5 with TRBJ1-1; a weak D match, TRBD1 (5 bases). This CDR3 comprises 16 residues. V was cut by 2 bases and J by 2 bases, with 15 bases left in between. CDR1 is MNHEY, CDR2 SVGAGI, per germline. Here the CDR3 reads CASSYIWGEGNTEAFF. DNA of the CDR3: TGTGCCAGCAGTTACATTTGGGGCGAAGGAAACACTGAAGCTTTCTTT.

The chain joins TRBV7-9 to TRBJ2-1, with 8 bases lining up with TRBD2. J lost 5 bases, V lost 2 bases, and 5 bases had no gene match. The germline CDR1 and CDR2 sequences are SEHNR and FQNEAQ (reference sequence). The CDR3 extends over 15 amino acids. The CDR3: CASSLREGLHNEQFF. The DNA of the CDR3 is TGTGCCAGCAGCTTACGGGAGGGGCTACACAATGAGCAGTTCTTC.

This clone was picked up a small number of times. The rearrangement joins TRBV6-1 to TRBJ2-1; 10 bases are shared with TRBD2. The CDR3 is made up of 15 amino acids. Trimming removed 8 bases from V and 7 bases from J; junction bases left unmatched: 11. Germline V lookup: CDR1 MNHNS, CDR2 SASEGT. CDR3 protein: CASAFRASGGNEQFF. CDR3 nucleotides: TGTGCCAGCGCATTCCGGGCTAGCGGGGGTAATGAGCAGTTCTTC.

In its sample, this clone was seen once. V usage is TRBV5-6 and J usage is TRBJ1-1; TRBD1 might be the D (6 bases). The CDR3 runs 15 residues. Germline CDR1 is SGHDT and CDR2 is YYEEEE. Trimming cost V 6 bases and J 3 bases, with 18 bases left between them. CDR3 in amino acids: CASIGRGTGHTEAFF. DNA of the CDR3: TGTGCCAGCATTGGGAGGGGGACGGGGCACACTGAAGCTTTCTTT.

The CDR3 DNA sequence: TGTGCCAGCAGCTTTATTTACAGAGACAATGAGCAGTTCTTC. Translated, it gives CASSFIYRDNEQFF. The chain combines TRBV7-8 with TRBJ2-1; D uncertain. V lost 3 bases, J lost 5 bases, and 11 bases lay in between. This CDR3 comprises 14 residues. Germline V lookup: CDR1 SGHVS, CDR2 FQNEAQ. The full variable domain, its missing parts supplied by reference TRBV7-8 and TRBJ2-1, is GAGVSQSPRYKVAKRGQDVALRCDPISGHVSLFWYQQALGQGPEFLTYFQNEAQLDKSGLPSDRFFAERPEGSVSTLKIQRTQQEDSAVYLCASSFIYRDNEQFFGPGTRLTVL.

V and J are TRBV5-1 and TRBJ2-3; 8 bases fit TRBD1. The germline CDR1 and CDR2 sequences are SGHRS and YFSETQ. The V gene end was trimmed by 5 bases and the J gene end by 0 bases; junction bases not matched to a gene: 8. This CDR3 comprises 16 residues. The CDR3 loop is CASRSGTGGSTDTQYF. The CDR3 coding sequence is TGCGCCAGCAGGTCCGGGACAGGCGGTAGCACAGATACGCAGTATTTT.

This rearrangement joins TRBV9 to TRBJ1-1, with unresolved D. CDR3 length equals 15 residues. Trimming left V 4 bases short and J 0 bases short, with 13 bases between. Per the germline V gene, CDR1 is SGDLS and CDR2 is YYNGEE. CDR3 sequence: CASSLIVGMNTEAFF. The CDR3 DNA sequence: TGTGCCAGCAGCCTCATAGTCGGGATGAACACTGAAGCTTTCTTT.

The rearrangement joins TRBV6-5 to TRBJ1-1; unclear D gene. Germline CDR1 reads MNHEY; CDR2 reads SVGAGI. There are 14 residues in the CDR3. Trimming took off 6 bases at V and 1 base at J, with 12 bases between the two ends. CDR3 sequence reads: CASSYPEGNTEAFF. CDR3 sequence (DNA): TGTGCCAGCAGCTACCCAGAGGGGAACACTGAAGCTTTCTTT.

This rearrangement joins TRBV5-6 to TRBJ2-1; the match to TRBD2 covers 14 bases. Germline trimming cut 3 bases from V and 7 bases from J; bases unmatched to any gene: 6. This CDR3 is built from 16 residues. CDR1 is SGHDT, CDR2 YYEEEE, per germline. CDR3 bases: TGTGCCAGCAGCTCTCTGGGACTAGCGGGGGTAAATGAGCAGTTCTTC. This gives the protein CASSSLGLAGVNEQFF.

The genes are TRBV6-4 and TRBJ2-1; 9 bases fit TRBD2. Trimming removed 3 bases from V and 7 bases from J; junction bases left unmatched: 7. Per germline, CDR1 MRHNA and CDR2 SNTAGT. The CDR3 length is 15 residues. The CDR3: CASSETSGGRNEQFF. The DNA for the CDR3 is TGTGCCAGCAGTGAGACCAGCGGGGGGCGTAATGAGCAGTTCTTC.

V usage is TRBV10-1 and J usage is TRBJ2-5, with D perhaps TRBD1 (6 bases). Trimming cost V 2 bases and J 2 bases, with 18 bases left between them. Per germline, CDR1 WNHNN and CDR2 SYGVQD (reference sequence). This CDR3 has 17 residues. CDR3 amino acids: CASSEAGIIGGQETQYF. CDR3 bases: TGCGCCAGCAGTGAGGCAGGGATAATAGGGGGACAAGAGACCCAGTACTTC.

The chain carries TRBV19 and TRBJ1-6, with D possibly TRBD1 on 6 matching bases. The CDR3 has 15 amino acids. The germline V and J ends were trimmed by 7 bases and 8 bases, with 18 bases remaining between them. CDR1 and CDR2 from the germline V gene are LNHDA and SQIVND (reference sequence). CDR3 nucleotides: TGTGCCAGTACAGGGGCTCATCTATCTCATTCACCCCTCCACTTT. The encoded protein is CASTGAHLSHSPLHF.

This clone has only one observation. This chain joins TRBV7-9 and TRBJ2-1; 11 bases map to TRBD2. CDR3 length: 19 residues. The ends lost 5 bases at V and 4 bases at J; junction bases unmatched: 16. Germline values: CDR1 SEHNR, CDR2 FQNEAQ (reference sequence). CDR3 loop: CASSTRWSGTSGAYNEQFF. In DNA form, the CDR3 reads TGTGCCAGCAGCACCCGATGGAGTGGGACTAGCGGCGCTTACAATGAGCAGTTCTTC.

In its sample, this clone was seen once. The gene calls are TRBV6-1 and TRBJ2-3, with D perhaps matching TRBD2 (5 bases). The CDR3 has 16 amino acids. Germline CDR1 MNHNS, CDR2 SASEGT. Trimming shortened V by 2 bases and J by 2 bases, and 14 bases separated the two germline ends. CDR3 nucleotide sequence: TGTGCCAGCAGTGAATTTAGGCGGGCTTACACAGATACGCAGTATTTT. It specifies CASSEFRRAYTDTQYF.

The V gene is TRBV4-3, the J gene TRBJ2-3, with 10 nucleotides matching TRBD1. The J segment lost 4 bases and the V segment lost 0 bases, leaving 4 bases of the junction unmatched. This CDR3 has 16 amino acids. Germline CDR1 reads LGHNA; CDR2 reads YSLEER. Here the CDR3 reads CASSQDAGTGADTQYF. The DNA for the CDR3 is TGCGCCAGCAGCCAAGATGCCGGGACAGGGGCAGATACGCAGTATTTT.

The chain uses TRBV7-3 and TRBJ2-3, with D perhaps TRBD2 (6 bases). The CDR3 is 13 residues long. V was clipped by 1 base and J by 6 bases, with 8 bases between them. Germline CDR1 is SGHTA and CDR2 is FQGTGA. CDR3 amino acids: CASSLIGGDTQYF. The CDR3 DNA follows: TGTGCCAGCAGCTTAATTGGAGGGGATACGCAGTATTTT.

The chain carries TRBV19 and TRBJ1-2; possible D gene TRBD1, 6 bases. There are 14 residues in the CDR3. V was clipped by 6 bases and J by 4 bases, with 15 bases between them. Germline V CDR1 and CDR2: LNHDA, SQIVND (reference sequence). The CDR3 sequence: CASSLYQQGYGYTF. Written as DNA, the CDR3 is TGTGCCAGTAGCTTATACCAACAGGGCTATGGCTACACCTTC.